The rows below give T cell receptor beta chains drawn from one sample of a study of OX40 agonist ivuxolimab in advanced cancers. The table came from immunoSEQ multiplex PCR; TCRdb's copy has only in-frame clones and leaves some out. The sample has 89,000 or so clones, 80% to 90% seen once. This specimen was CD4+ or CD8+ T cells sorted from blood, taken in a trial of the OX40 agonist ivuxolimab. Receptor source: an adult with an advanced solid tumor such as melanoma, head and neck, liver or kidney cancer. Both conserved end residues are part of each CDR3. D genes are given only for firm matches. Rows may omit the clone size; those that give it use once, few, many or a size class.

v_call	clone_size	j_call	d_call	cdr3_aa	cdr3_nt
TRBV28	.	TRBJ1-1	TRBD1	CASSRIGQGLSGAFF	TGTGCCAGCAGTCGAATCGGACAGGGGCTATCTGGGGCTTTCTTT
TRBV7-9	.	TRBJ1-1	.	CASSHNMNTEAFF	TGTGCCAGCAGCCACAATATGAACACTGAAGCTTTCTTT
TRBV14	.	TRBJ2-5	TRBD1	CASSQGTGTWETQYF	TGTGCCAGCAGCCAAGGGACAGGGACATGGGAGACCCAGTACTTC
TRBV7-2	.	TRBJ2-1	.	CASSFLYTRGGNEQFF	TGTGCCAGCAGCTTTCTTTACACTAGGGGGGGCAATGAGCAGTTCTTC
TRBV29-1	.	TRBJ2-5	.	CSVPLAGQETQYF	TGCAGCGTTCCCCTAGCTGGCCAAGAGACCCAGTACTTC
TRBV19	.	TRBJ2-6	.	CASSWGGILSGANVLTF	TGTGCCAGTAGTTGGGGCGGGATATTATCTGGGGCCAACGTCCTGACTTTC
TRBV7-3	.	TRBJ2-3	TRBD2	CASSPSLAGDTDTQYF	TGTGCCAGCAGCCCTTCACTAGCGGGCGACACAGATACGCAGTATTTT
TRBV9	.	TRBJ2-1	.	CASSAWGSSYNEQFF	TGTGCCAGCAGCGCCTGGGGGAGCTCCTACAATGAGCAGTTCTTC
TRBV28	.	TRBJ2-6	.	CASSFVGGANVLTF	TGTGCCAGCAGTTTCGTTGGGGGGGCCAACGTCCTGACTTTC
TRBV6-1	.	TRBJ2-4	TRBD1	CASSGGGRGLENIQYF	TGTGCCAGCAGTGGGGGAGGCAGGGGGCTCGAAAACATTCAGTACTTC
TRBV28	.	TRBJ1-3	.	CASSPRGGVLSGNTIYF	TGTGCCAGCTCCCCACGGGGGGGGGTACTCTCTGGAAACACCATATATTTT
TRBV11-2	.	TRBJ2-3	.	CASSFRDSTDTQYF	TGTGCCAGCAGCTTCCGGGACTCCACAGATACGCAGTATTTT
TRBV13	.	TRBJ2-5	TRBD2	CASSTRLAAETQYF	TGTGCCAGCAGCACCCGACTAGCGGCCGAGACCCAGTACTTC
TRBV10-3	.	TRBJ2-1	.	CAISEVVSGDEQFF	TGTGCCATCAGTGAAGTAGTATCGGGCGATGAGCAGTTCTTC
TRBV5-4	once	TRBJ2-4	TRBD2	CASSTGTSGSVNIQYF	TGTGCCAGCAGCACGGGGACTAGCGGGAGTGTAAACATTCAGTACTTC
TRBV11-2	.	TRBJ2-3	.	CASSTRPGTDTQYF	TGTGCCAGCAGCACGAGACCCGGGACAGATACGCAGTATTTT
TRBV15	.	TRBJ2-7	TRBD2	CATSRGLAPYEQYF	TGTGCCACCAGCAGAGGACTAGCTCCCTACGAGCAGTACTTC
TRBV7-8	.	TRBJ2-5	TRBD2	CASSSGLAGEVETQYF	TGTGCCAGCAGCTCCGGACTAGCGGGAGAGGTGGAGACCCAGTACTTC
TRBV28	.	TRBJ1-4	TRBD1	CASALGQNEKLFF	TGTGCCAGCGCCCTGGGACAGAATGAAAAACTGTTTTTT
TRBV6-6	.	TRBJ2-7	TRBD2	CASSFEREPSYEQYF	TGTGCCAGCAGTTTTGAGCGGGAACCCTCCTACGAGCAGTACTTC
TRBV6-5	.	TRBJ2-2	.	CASSYGAEPNTGELFF	TGTGCCAGCAGTTACGGCGCGGAACCGAACACCGGGGAGCTGTTTTTT
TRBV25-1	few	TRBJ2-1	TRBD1	CASSDPGQGAKFF	TGTGCCAGCAGTGATCCCGGACAGGGGGCGAAGTTCTTC
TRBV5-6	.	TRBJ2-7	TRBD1	CASSFGTGGGEQYF	TGTGCCAGCAGCTTCGGGACAGGGGGCGGCGAGCAGTACTTC
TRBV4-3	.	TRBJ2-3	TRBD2	CASSQGLAGAATDTQYF	TGCGCCAGCAGCCAAGGGTTAGCGGGAGCTGCCACAGATACGCAGTATTTT
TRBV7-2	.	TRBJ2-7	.	CASSLGPASYEQYF	TGTGCCAGCAGCTTAGGGCCGGCCTCCTACGAGCAGTACTTC
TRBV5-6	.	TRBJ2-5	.	CASSSIETQYF	TGTGCCAGCAGCTCGATAGAGACCCAGTACTTC
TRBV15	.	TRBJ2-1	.	CATSRDPRGEQFF	TGTGCCACCAGCAGAGATCCCAGGGGTGAGCAGTTCTTC
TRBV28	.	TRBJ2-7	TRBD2	CASTAPGLAGSYEQYF	TGTGCCAGCACAGCCCCAGGACTAGCGGGATCTTACGAGCAGTACTTC
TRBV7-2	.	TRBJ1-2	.	CASSSLNYGYTF	TGTGCCAGCAGCTCTCTGAACTATGGCTACACCTTC
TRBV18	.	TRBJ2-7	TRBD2	CASSPRPSGTYEQYF	TGTGCCAGCTCACCTCGCCCTAGCGGGACCTACGAGCAGTACTTC
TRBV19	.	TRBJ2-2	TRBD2	CASSIGGTSGRGRGTGELFF	TGTGCCAGTAGTATAGGGGGGACTAGCGGGAGAGGTAGAGGCACCGGGGAGCTGTTTTTT
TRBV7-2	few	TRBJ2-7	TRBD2	CASSLSGRASEQYF	TGTGCCAGCAGCTTGAGCGGGAGGGCCTCCGAGCAGTACTTC
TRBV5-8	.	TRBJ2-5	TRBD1	CASSWDRGETQYF	TGTGCCAGCAGTTGGGACAGAGGAGAGACCCAGTACTTC
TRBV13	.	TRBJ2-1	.	CATARGLGEQFF	TGTGCCACCGCCAGGGGTCTTGGGGAGCAGTTCTTC
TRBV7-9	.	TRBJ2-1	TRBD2	CASIRLAGGYNEQFF	TGTGCCAGCATACGTTTAGCGGGAGGCTACAATGAGCAGTTCTTC
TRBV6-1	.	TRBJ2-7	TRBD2	CASSHERDSYEQYF	TGTGCCAGCAGTCACGAGCGGGACTCCTACGAGCAGTACTTC
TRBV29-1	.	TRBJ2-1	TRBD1	CSVGQGVDFEQFF	TGCAGCGTCGGACAGGGGGTGGATTTTGAGCAGTTCTTC
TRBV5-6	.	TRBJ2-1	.	CASSLYRQGGGNEQFF	TGTGCCAGCAGCTTGTATAGGCAGGGGGGAGGCAATGAGCAGTTCTTC
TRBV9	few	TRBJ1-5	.	CASSVGTADQPQHF	TGTGCCAGCAGCGTAGGGACAGCCGATCAGCCCCAGCATTTT
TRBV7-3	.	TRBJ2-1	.	CASSQSWQANEQFF	TGTGCCAGCAGCCAGTCGTGGCAGGCTAATGAGCAGTTCTTC
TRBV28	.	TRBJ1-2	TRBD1	CASSSPGQGALLAYGYTF	TGTGCCAGCAGTTCCCCGGGACAGGGGGCGCTACTTGCCTATGGCTACACCTTC
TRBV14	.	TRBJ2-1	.	CASSSPRSPYNEQFF	TGTGCCAGCAGTTCCCCCAGGTCCCCCTACAATGAGCAGTTCTTC
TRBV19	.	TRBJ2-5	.	CASSIGGTAGRETQYF	TGTGCCAGTAGTATAGGGGGGACTGCGGGTCGGGAGACCCAGTACTTC
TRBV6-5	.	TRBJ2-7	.	CASSRRDEQYF	TGTGCCAGCAGTCGTAGAGACGAGCAGTACTTC
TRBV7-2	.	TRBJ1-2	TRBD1	CASSSQQGTYGYTF	TGTGCCAGCAGCTCACAACAGGGGACCTATGGCTACACCTTC
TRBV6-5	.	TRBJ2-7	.	CASSYGALVYEQYF	TGTGCCAGCAGTTACGGCGCACTTGTCTACGAGCAGTACTTC
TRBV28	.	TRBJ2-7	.	CASRLSVEQYF	TGTGCCAGCAGGCTTAGTGTCGAGCAGTACTTC
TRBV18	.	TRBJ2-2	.	CASSPGRGNTGELFF	TGTGCCAGCTCACCAGGCAGGGGGAACACCGGGGAGCTGTTTTTT
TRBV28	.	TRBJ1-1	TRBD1	CASSLWTGDAEAFF	TGTGCCAGCAGTTTGTGGACAGGGGACGCTGAAGCTTTCTTT